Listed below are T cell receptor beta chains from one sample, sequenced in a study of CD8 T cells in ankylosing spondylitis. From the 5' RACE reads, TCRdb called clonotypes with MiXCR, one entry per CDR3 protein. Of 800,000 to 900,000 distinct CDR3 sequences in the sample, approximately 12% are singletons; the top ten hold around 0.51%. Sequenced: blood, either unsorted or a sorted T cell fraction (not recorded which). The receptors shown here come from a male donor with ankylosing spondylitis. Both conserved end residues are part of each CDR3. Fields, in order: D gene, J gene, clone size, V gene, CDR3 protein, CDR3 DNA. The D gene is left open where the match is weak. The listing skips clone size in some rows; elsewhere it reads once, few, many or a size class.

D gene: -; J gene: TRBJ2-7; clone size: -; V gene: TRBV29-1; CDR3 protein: CSVSGPNSYEQYF; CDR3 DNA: TGCAGCGTCTCGGGACCGAACTCCTACGAGCAGTACTTC
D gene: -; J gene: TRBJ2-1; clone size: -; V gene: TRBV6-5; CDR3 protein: CASRRLDNEQFF; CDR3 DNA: TGTGCCAGCAGGAGACTCGACAATGAGCAGTTCTTC
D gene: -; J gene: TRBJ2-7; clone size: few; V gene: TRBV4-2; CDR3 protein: CASSHTHSTNPYEQYF; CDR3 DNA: TGTGCCAGCAGCCACACCCACTCGACTAACCCCTACGAGCAGTACTTC
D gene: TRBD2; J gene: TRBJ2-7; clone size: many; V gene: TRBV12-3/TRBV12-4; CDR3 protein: CASSSRTRAGGRVEQYF; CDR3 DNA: TGTGCCAGCAGTTCTAGGACCAGAGCGGGGGGCCGTGTCGAGCAGTACTTC
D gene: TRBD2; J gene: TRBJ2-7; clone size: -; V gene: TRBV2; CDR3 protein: CATRLAESSYEQYF; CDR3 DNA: TGTGCCACCCGACTAGCGGAGAGCTCCTACGAGCAGTACTTC
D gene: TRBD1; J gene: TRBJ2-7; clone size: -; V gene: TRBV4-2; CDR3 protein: CASSRIDRETYEQYF; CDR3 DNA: TGTGCCAGCAGCCGGATCGACAGGGAGACCTACGAGCAGTACTTC
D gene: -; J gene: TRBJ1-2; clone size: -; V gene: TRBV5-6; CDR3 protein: CASSNNIYRRYNYGYTF; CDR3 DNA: TGTGCCAGTAGCAACAACATTTACAGGCGCTATAACTATGGCTACACCTTC
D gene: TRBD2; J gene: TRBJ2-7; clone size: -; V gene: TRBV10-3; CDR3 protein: CAISEREGAYEQYF; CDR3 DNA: TGTGCCATCAGTGAGCGGGAGGGGGCCTACGAGCAGTACTTC
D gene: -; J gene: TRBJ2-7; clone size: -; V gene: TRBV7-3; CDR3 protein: CASTLRHPDYEQYF; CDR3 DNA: TGTGCCAGCACTTTGCGACACCCCGATTACGAGCAGTACTTC
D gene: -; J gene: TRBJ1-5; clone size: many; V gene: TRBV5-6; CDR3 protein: CASSRNRVQPQHF; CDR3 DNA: TGTGCCAGCAGCAGGAACAGGGTTCAGCCCCAGCATTTT
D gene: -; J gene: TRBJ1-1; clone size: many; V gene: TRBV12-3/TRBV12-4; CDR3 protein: CASSLSLGWTEAFF; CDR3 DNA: TGTGCCAGCAGTTTAAGCTTGGGCTGGACTGAAGCTTTCTTT
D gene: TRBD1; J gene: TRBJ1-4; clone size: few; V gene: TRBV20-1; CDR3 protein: CSARVGDREVNEKLFF; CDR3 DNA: TGCAGTGCTAGAGTAGGGGACAGGGAGGTTAATGAAAAACTGTTTTTT
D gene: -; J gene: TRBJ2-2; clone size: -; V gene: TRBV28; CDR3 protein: CASRPGQNTGELFF; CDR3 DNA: TGTGCCAGCAGACCGGGACAGAACACCGGGGAGCTGTTTTTT
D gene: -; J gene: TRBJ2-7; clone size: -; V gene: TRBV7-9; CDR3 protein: CASSVHRVLLDGYF; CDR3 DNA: TGTGCCAGCAGCGTACACCGGGTCCTCTTAGACGGGTACTTC
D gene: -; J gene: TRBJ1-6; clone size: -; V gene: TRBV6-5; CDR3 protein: CASSWGGYSPLHF; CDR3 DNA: TGTGCCAGCAGTTGGGGCGGATATTCACCCCTCCACTTT
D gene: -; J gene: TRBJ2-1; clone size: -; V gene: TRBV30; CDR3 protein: CAWNWATINEQFF; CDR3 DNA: TGTGCCTGGAATTGGGCTACCATAAATGAGCAGTTCTTC
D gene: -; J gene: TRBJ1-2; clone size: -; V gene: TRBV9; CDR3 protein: CASSATDAGTGYTF; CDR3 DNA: TGTGCCAGCAGTGCTACAGACGCCGGGACTGGCTACACCTTC
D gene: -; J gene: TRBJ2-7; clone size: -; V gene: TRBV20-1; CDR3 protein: CSADQESYEQYF; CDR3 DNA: TGCAGTGCTGACCAGGAATCCTACGAGCAGTACTTC
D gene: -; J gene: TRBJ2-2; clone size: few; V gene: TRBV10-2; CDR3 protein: CASSEYSWYQTGELFF; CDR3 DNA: TGCGCCAGCAGTGAGTACAGTTGGTACCAAACCGGGGAGCTGTTTTTT
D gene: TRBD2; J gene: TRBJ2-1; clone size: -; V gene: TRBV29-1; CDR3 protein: CSVRAGGAYNEQFF; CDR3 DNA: TGCAGCGTGCGAGCGGGGGGGGCCTACAATGAGCAGTTCTTC
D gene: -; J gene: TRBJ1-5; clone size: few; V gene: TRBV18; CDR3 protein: CASSPPGGEPQHF; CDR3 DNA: TGTGCCAGCTCACCACCGGGGGGTGAGCCCCAGCATTTT
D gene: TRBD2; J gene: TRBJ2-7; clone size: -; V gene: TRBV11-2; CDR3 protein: CASSLAGESYEQYF; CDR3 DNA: TGTGCCAGCAGCTTGGCGGGAGAGTCCTACGAGCAGTACTTC
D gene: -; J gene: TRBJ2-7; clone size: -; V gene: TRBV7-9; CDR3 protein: CASTTEAGRYEQYF; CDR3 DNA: TGTGCCAGCACAACGGAGGCAGGCCGTTACGAGCAGTACTTC
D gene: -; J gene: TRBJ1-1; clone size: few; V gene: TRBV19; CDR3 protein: CASSIKWNTEAFF; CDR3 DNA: TGTGCCAGTAGTATAAAGTGGAACACTGAAGCTTTCTTT
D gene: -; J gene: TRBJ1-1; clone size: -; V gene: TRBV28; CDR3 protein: CAAREQGGIF; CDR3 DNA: TGTGCCGCCCGGGAACAGGGAGGGATCTTT
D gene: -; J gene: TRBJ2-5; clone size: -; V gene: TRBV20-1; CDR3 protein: CSAPKDTQWGETQYF; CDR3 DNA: TGCAGTGCCCCGAAGGACACCCAGTGGGGAGAGACCCAGTACTTC
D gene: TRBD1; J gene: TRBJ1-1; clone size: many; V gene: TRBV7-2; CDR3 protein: CASSLGTANTEAFF; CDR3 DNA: TGTGCCAGCAGCTTGGGGACAGCTAACACTGAAGCTTTCTTT
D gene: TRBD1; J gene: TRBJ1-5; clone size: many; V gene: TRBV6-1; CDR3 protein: CASSPRGLGNQPQHF; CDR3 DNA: TGTGCCAGCAGCCCTAGGGGGCTCGGCAATCAGCCCCAGCATTTT
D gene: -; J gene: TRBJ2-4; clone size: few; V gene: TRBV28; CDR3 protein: CASRYRESAKNIQYF; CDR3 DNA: TGTGCCAGCAGATACAGGGAATCAGCCAAAAACATTCAGTACTTC
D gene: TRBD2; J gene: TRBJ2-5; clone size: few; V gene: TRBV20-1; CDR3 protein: CSATRGFQETQYF; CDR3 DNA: TGCAGTGCTACGCGGGGGTTCCAAGAGACCCAGTACTTC
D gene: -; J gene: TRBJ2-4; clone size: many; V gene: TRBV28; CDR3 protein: CASSLLAGNIQYF; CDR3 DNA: TGTGCCAGCAGTTTATTGGCAGGAAACATTCAGTACTTC
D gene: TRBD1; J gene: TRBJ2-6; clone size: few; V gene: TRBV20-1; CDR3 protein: CSAPGQGLGANVLTF; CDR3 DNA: TGCAGTGCGCCGGGACAGGGGTTAGGGGCCAACGTCCTGACTTTC
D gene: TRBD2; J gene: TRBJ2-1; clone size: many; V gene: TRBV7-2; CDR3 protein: CASGVGGDEQFF; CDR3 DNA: TGTGCCAGCGGGGTGGGAGGGGATGAGCAGTTCTTC
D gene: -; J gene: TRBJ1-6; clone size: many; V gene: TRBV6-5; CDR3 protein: CASSYLSLQFSYNSPLHF; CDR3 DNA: TGTGCCAGCAGTTACTTATCCCTCCAGTTCTCCTATAATTCACCCCTCCACTTT
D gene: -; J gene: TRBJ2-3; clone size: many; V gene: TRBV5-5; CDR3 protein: CASSIWGDTQYF; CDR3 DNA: TGTGCCAGCAGCATTTGGGGAGATACGCAGTATTTT
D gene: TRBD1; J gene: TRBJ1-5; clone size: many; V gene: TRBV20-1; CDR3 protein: CSATGQGVNQPQHF; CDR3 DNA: TGCAGTGCCACGGGACAGGGGGTCAATCAGCCCCAGCATTTT
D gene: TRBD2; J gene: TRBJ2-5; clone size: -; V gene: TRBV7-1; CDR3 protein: CASSSPGTSGRQTGYQETQYF; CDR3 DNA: TGTGCCAGCAGCTCGCCTGGGACTAGCGGGAGGCAAACGGGGTACCAAGAGACCCAGTACTTC
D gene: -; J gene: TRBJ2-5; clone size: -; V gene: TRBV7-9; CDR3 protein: CASSLEDRVTRETQYF; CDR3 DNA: TGTGCCAGCAGCTTAGAAGATCGTGTCACGAGAGAGACCCAGTACTTC
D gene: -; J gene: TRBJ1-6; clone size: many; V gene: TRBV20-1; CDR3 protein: CSAQEGPNNSPLHF; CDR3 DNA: TGCAGTGCCCAAGAAGGGCCGAATAATTCACCCCTCCACTTT
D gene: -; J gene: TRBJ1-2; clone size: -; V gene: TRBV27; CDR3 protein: CASITGWRGYTF; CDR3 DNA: TGTGCCAGCATTACAGGGTGGCGGGGCTACACCTTC
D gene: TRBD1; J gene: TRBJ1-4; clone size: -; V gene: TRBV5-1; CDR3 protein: CASNPGQHNEKLFF; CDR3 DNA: TGCGCCAGCAATCCGGGACAGCATAATGAAAAACTGTTTTTT
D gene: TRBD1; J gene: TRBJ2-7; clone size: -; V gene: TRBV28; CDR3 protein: CASRPGTGLLQQYF; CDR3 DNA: TGTGCCAGCAGGCCAGGGACAGGTCTTTTACAGCAGTACTTC
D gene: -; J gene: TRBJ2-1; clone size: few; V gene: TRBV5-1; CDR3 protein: CASSPGTFKDGIYNEQFF; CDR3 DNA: TGCGCCAGCAGCCCTGGAACTTTTAAGGACGGTATATACAATGAGCAGTTCTTC
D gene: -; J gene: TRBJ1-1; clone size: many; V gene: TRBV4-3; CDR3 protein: CASSQVEWANTEAFF; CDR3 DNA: TGCGCCAGCAGCCAAGTGGAGTGGGCGAACACTGAAGCTTTCTTT
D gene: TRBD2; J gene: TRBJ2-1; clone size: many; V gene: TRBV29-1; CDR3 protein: CSVALGASGRANEQFF; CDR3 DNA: TGCAGCGTTGCACTTGGGGCTAGCGGGAGGGCAAATGAGCAGTTCTTC
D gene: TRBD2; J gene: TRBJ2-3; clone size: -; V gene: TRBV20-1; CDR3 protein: CSASGGGTNTQYF; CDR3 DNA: TGCAGTGCCTCGGGAGGCGGCACGAATACGCAGTATTTT
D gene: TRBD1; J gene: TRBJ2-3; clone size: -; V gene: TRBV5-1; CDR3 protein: CASSPTGTGGIADTQYF; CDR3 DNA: TGCGCCAGCAGCCCCACCGGGACAGGGGGCATCGCAGATACGCAGTATTTT